This T cell receptor (beta chain) was identified in a study of blood T cell repertoires in COVID-19. Across the study: COVID-19 samples, acute and convalescent, were from the United States, Italy and Spain. PBMCs, B-cell-depleted T cells, or T cells were the source of the cDNA or gDNA that made up the material.

V was clipped by 6 bases and J by 1 base, with 3 bases between them. Germline V gene sequence: CDR1 KGHSH, CDR2 LQKENI. This CDR3 has 12 residues. Some clones are missing from TCRdb's copy, which holds only in-frame ones; the method was immunoSEQ multiplex PCR. This sample has approximately 200,000 clones, with approximately 80% found just once. The V gene is TRBV18, the J gene TRBJ2-2; no reliable D call. Material: peripheral blood. The receptor's source is a woman between 50 and 59 years old with acute or convalescent COVID-19. The CDR3, as DNA: TGTGCCAGCTCGCGGAACACCGGGGAGCTGTTTTTT. Protein sequence: CASSRNTGELFF.